The present TCR beta chain was sequenced within a study of cytomegalovirus exposure and HLA in healthy donors. On this clone itself: Its specificity is unknown.

Between the trimmed V and J ends, which lost 0 bases and 6 bases, there was a span of 4 bases. The CDR3 sequence is 11 residues long. The germline V gene has CDR1 GTSNPN and CDR2 SVGIG (reference sequence). Whole-study findings and limits: TCR clusters originating in the first cohort tended to co-occur in the roughly 120 validation repertoires, according to a later analysis. Cytomegalovirus association was assigned to approximately 160 TCR beta chains.

Using immunoSEQ multiplex PCR, the repertoire was profiled, and TCRdb retains in-frame clones only, with some absent. The sample holds 70,000 to 80,000 clones; 94% are singletons and the top ten take roughly 3.2%. The chain has TRBV30 and TRBJ2-3; D is undetermined. The receptor comes from a woman in her late teens or twenties in good health and CMV-seropositive. Material: PBMCs. In DNA, the CDR3 is TGTGCCTGGAGTGTACAGGATACGCAGTATTTT. Protein product: CAWSVQDTQYF.